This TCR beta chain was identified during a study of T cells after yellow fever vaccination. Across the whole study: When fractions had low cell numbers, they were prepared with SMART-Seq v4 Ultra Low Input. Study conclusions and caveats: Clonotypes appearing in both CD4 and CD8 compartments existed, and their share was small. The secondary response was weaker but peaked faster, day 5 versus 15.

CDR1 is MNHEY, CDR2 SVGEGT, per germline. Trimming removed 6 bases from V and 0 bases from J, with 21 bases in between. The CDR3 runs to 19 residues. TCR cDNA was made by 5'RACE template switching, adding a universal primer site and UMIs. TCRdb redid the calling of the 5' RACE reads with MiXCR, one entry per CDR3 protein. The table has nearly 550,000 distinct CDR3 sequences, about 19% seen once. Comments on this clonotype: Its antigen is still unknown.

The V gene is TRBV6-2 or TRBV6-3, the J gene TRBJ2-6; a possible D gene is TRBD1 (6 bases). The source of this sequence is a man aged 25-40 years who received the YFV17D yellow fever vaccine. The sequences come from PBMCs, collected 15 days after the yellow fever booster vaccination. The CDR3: CASSLGWGQSSSGANVLTF. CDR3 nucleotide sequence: TGTGCCAGCAGCCTCGGCTGGGGGCAGTCTTCCTCTGGGGCCAACGTCCTGACTTTC.